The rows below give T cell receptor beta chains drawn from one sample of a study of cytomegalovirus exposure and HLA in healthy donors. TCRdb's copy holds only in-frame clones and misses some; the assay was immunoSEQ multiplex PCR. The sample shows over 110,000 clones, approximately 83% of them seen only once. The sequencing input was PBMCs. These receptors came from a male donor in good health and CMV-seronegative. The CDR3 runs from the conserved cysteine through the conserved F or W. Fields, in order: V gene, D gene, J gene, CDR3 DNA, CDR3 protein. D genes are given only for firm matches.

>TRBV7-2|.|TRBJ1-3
TGTGCCAGCAGCGCGTCCCTGTGGAACACCATATATTTT
CASSASLWNTIYF
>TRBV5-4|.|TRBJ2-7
TGTGCCAGCAGCGAGGACAGAAGCTCCTACGAGCAGTACTTC
CASSEDRSSYEQYF
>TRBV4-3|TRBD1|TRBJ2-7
TGCGCCAGCAGCCAGCGCTACAGGGGGGTGAAAGGCGAGCAGTACTTC
CASSQRYRGVKGEQYF
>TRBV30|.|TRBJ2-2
TGTGCCTGGACAGGGGTAAACACCGGGGAGCTGTTTTTT
CAWTGVNTGELFF
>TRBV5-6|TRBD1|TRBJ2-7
TGTGCCAGCAGCCCGGTGGACAGGGCCTACGAGCAGTACTTC
CASSPVDRAYEQYF
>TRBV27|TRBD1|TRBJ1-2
TGTGCCAGCAGTTGGCTGGAGTCAGGGGGCGCTAAGGTAAGCGGCTACACCTTC
CASSWLESGGAKVSGYTF
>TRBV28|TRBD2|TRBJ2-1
TGTGCCAGCAGTCCCGGGGGGGGGATAAACAATGAGCAGTTCTTC
CASSPGGGINNEQFF
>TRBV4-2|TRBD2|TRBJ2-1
TGTGCCAGCAGCCAAGAGGAAGCGGGAGGGAGTAATGAGCAGTTCTTC
CASSQEEAGGSNEQFF
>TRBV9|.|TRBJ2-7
TGTGCCAGCAGCGTAGGGGCAGGAACCTACGAGCAGTACTTC
CASSVGAGTYEQYF
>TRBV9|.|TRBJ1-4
TGTGCCAGCAGCGCATCTGGGGGGGCAACTAACGAAAAACTGTTTTTT
CASSASGGATNEKLFF
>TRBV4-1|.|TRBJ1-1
TGCGCCAGCAGCCACGGGAGGGGGACTGAAGCTTTCTTT
CASSHGRGTEAFF